What follows are 11 T cell receptor beta chains derived from one specimen sequenced in a study of blood T cell repertoires in COVID-19. TCRdb's table, derived via immunoSEQ multiplex PCR, lists solely in-frame clones and lacks some. The sample yields approximately 300,000 clones, 90% to 95% seen once. Sequencing was performed on PBMCs or T cells enriched from blood (not recorded which). These receptors all stem from a woman in her 30s who had been exposed to COVID-19.

This clone occurred a few times. The rearrangement uses TRBV5-4 and TRBJ1-1; 7 positions match TRBD1. The CDR3 runs to 14 residues. CDR1 and CDR2 (germline): SGHNT, YYREEE (reference sequence). V lost 4 bases and J lost 5; bases outside the gene matches: 8. CDR3 nucleotides: TGTGCCAGCAGCCCTCAGGGGGGAAGGACTGAAGCTTTCTTT. The encoded protein is CASSPQGGRTEAFF.

The chain uses TRBV6-4 and TRBJ2-6; possible D gene TRBD1, 5 bases. Germline values: CDR1 MRHNA, CDR2 SNTAGT. CDR3 length: 16 amino acids. Between the trimmed V and J ends, which lost 5 bases and 2 bases, there was a span of 13 bases. CDR3 loop: CASSQAVGAGANVLTF. The CDR3 bases are TGTGCCAGCAGTCAGGCCGTAGGGGCTGGGGCCAACGTCCTGACTTTC.

This rearrangement joins TRBV7-2 to TRBJ2-7; D perhaps matches TRBD1 (6 bases). The ends were cut back, 4 bases at V and 1 base at J, with 20 bases in the middle. The CDR3 runs 17 residues. Germline assignment: CDR1 SGHTA and CDR2 FQGNSA. The CDR3 here is CASSSGTYSPASYEQYF. CDR3 in DNA: TGTGCCAGCAGCTCCGGGACATACTCCCCGGCGTCCTACGAGCAGTACTTC.

V gene TRBV5-1 combines with J gene TRBJ1-1; D unresolved. Germline V gene data show CDR1 as SGHRS and CDR2 as YFSETQ. The CDR3 covers 14 residues. The V end was cut by 0 bases, the J end by 1 base, with 7 bases between. The chain's CDR3 is CASSLDTENTEAFF. DNA for the CDR3: TGCGCCAGCAGCTTGGATACAGAGAACACTGAAGCTTTCTTT.

V is TRBV24-1 and J is TRBJ1-2; 9 nucleotides agree with TRBD1. The ends lost 7 bases at V and 1 base at J; junction bases unmatched: 6. The germline CDR1 and CDR2 sequences are KGHDR and SFDVKD. The CDR3 loop spans 15 amino acids. The CDR3 bases are TGTGCCACCAGGGGACAGGGAACGGGTAACTATGGCTACACCTTC. Translation gives CATRGQGTGNYGYTF.

CDR3 region: CASSLVGGTLGYTF. The CDR3, as DNA: TGTGCCAGCAGCTTAGTTGGGGGGACGCTCGGCTACACCTTC. V is TRBV7-9 and J is TRBJ1-2; tentative D call: TRBD1 (5 bases). V shed 1 base and J shed 8 bases, with 14 bases lying between them. This CDR3 spans 14 amino acids. Germline V gives CDR1 SEHNR, CDR2 FQNEAQ (reference sequence).

CDR3 sequence (DNA): TGTGCCAGCAGTGAATCGGCGTCGGGGGAGACCCAGTACTTC. Its translation: CASSESASGETQYF. This rearrangement joins TRBV25-1 to TRBJ2-5; weak D call: TRBD2 (5 bases). Germline CDR1 MGHDK, CDR2 SYGVNS. The CDR3 loop spans 14 amino acids. V was trimmed by 1 base and J by 5 bases, leaving 11 bases between them. The full variable domain, rest sourced from reference TRBV25-1 and TRBJ2-5, is EADIYQTPRYLVIGTGKKITLECSQTMGHDKMYWYQQDPGMELHLIHYSYGVNSTEKGDLSSESTVSRIRTEHFPLTLESARPSHTSQYLCASSESASGETQYFGPGTRLLVL.

CDR3 loop: CATSPDRQETQYF. In DNA form, the CDR3 reads TGTGCCACCAGCCCGGACAGACAAGAGACCCAGTACTTC. The chain links TRBV15 to TRBJ2-5; D might be TRBD1 (6 bases). The CDR3 covers 13 residues. V lost 5 bases to trimming and J lost 2 bases, with 9 bases between them. Germline V gives CDR1 LNHNV, CDR2 YYDKDF (reference sequence).

The chain uses TRBV4-3 and TRBJ1-4; tentatively, D is TRBD1 (5 bases). The CDR3 sequence is 15 residues long. Trimming removed 1 base from V and 8 bases from J, with 14 bases in between. Looked up from germline, CDR1 is LGHNA and CDR2 is YSLEER. CDR3 amino acids: CASSQGRGANEKLFF. The CDR3, as DNA: TGCGCCAGCAGCCAAGGAAGGGGTGCCAACGAAAAACTGTTTTTT.

The V call is TRBV29-1, the J call TRBJ2-2; the match to TRBD1 covers 10 bases. V trimming: 5 bases; J trimming: 6 bases; junction bases outside the gene matches: 6. The germline CDR1 and CDR2 sequences are SQVTM and ANQGSEA. CDR3 size: 14 residues. CDR3 in DNA: TGCAGCGTTAGGGGACAGGGGTCAGCCGGGGAGCTGTTTTTT. Its translation is CSVRGQGSAGELFF.

The J gene is TRBJ1-5, the V gene TRBV28; D unclear. CDR1 and CDR2 from the germline V gene are MDHEN and SYDVKM. V was shortened by 5 bases and J by 2 bases, with 10 bases between the two germline ends. This CDR3 region has 14 residues. This CDR3 reads CASSPSVGNQPQHF. Here the CDR3 DNA reads TGTGCCAGCAGTCCGTCGGTGGGCAATCAGCCCCAGCATTTT.